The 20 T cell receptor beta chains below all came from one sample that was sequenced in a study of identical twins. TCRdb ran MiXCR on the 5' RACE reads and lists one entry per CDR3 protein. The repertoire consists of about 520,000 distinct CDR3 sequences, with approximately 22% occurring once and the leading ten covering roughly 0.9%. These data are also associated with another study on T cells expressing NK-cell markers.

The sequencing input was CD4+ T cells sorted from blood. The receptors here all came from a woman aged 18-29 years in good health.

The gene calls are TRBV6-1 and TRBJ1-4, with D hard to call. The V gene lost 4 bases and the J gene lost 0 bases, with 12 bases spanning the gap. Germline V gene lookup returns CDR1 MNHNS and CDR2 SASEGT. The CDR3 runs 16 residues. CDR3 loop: CASSAAGPATNEKLFF. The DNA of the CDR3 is TGTGCCAGCAGTGCCGCCGGGCCTGCAACTAATGAAAAACTGTTTTTT.

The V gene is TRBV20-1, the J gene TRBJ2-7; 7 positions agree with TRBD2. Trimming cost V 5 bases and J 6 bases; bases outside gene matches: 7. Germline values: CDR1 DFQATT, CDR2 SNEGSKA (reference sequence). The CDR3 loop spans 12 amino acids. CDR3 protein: CSAAGVQVEQYF. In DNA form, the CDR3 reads TGCAGTGCTGCGGGGGTTCAGGTCGAGCAGTACTTC.

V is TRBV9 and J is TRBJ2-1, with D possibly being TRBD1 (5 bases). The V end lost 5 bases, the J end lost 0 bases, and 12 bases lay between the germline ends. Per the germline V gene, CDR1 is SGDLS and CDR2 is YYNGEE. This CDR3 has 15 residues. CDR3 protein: CASSVQGNSYNEQFF. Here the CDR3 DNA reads TGTGCCAGCAGTGTTCAGGGAAACTCCTACAATGAGCAGTTCTTC.

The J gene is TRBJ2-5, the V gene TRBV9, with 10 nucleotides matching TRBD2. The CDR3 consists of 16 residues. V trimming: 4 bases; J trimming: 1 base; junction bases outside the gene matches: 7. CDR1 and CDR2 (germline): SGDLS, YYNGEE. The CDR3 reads CASSPGLADSQETQYF. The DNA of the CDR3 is TGTGCCAGCAGCCCCGGACTAGCGGACAGCCAAGAGACCCAGTACTTC.

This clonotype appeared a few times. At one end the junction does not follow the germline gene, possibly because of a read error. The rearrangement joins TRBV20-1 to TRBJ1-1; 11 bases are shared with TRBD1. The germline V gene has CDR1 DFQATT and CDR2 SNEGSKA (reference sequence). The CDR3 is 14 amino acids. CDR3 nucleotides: TGCAGTTCTAGGACAGGGGGCGGCGACACTGAAGCTTTCTTT. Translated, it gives CSSRTGGGDTEAFF.

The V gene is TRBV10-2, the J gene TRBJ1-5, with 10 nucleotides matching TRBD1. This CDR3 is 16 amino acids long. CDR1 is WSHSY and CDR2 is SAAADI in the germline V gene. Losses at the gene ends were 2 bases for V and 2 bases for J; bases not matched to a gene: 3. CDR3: CASSERGQGRNQPQHF. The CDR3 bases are TGCGCCAGCAGTGAGAGGGGACAGGGGCGCAATCAGCCCCAGCATTTT.

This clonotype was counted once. The DNA of the CDR3 is TGTGCCAGCAGCTTAGAAGGGGGCAGGGTGGTTCTCCTCCACTTT. This codes for CASSLEGGRVVLLHF. The V call is TRBV7-2, the J call TRBJ1-6; 7 positions match TRBD1. This CDR3 is built from 15 residues. Trimming took 1 base from V and 15 from J; bases not matched to a gene: 12. Germline assignment: CDR1 SGHTA and CDR2 FQGNSA.

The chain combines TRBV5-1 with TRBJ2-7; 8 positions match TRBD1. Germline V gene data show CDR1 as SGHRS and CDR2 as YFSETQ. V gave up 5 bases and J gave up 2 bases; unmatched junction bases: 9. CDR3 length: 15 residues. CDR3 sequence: CASRRSGQATYEQYF. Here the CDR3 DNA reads TGCGCCAGCAGACGTTCGGGACAGGCTACCTACGAGCAGTACTTC.

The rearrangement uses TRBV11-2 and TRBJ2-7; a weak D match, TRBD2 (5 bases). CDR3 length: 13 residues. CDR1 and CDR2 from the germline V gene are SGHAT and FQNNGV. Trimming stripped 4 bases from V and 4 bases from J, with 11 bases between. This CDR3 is CASSSGLKYEQYF. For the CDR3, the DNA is TGTGCCAGCAGCTCCGGACTCAAGTACGAGCAGTACTTC.

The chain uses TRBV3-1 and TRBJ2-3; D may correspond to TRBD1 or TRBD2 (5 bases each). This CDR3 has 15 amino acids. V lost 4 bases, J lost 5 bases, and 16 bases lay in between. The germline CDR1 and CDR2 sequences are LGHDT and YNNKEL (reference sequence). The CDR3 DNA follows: TGTGCCAGCAGCCCGTCTCGGGACGGGGTAGATACGCAGTATTTT. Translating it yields CASSPSRDGVDTQYF.

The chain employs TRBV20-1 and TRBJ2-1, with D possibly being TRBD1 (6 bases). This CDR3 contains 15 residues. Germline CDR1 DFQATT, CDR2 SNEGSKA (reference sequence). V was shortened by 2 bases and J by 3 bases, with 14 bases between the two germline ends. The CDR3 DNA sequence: TGCAGTGCTAGAAGAGAGACAGGTGGCTACAATGAGCAGTTCTTC. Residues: CSARRETGGYNEQFF.

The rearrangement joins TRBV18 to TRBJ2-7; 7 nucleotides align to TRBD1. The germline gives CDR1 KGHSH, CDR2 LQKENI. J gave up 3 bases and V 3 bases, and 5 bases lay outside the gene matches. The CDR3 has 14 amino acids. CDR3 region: CASSPGTVGYEQYF. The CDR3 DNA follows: TGTGCCAGCTCACCTGGGACAGTTGGCTACGAGCAGTACTTC.

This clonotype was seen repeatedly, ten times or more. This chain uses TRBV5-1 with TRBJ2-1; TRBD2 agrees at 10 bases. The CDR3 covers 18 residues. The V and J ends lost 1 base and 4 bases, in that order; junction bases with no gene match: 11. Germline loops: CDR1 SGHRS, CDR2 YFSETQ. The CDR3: CASSLSGRSLAGYNEQFF. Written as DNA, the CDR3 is TGCGCCAGCAGCTTGAGTGGGAGGTCACTAGCGGGGTACAATGAGCAGTTCTTC.

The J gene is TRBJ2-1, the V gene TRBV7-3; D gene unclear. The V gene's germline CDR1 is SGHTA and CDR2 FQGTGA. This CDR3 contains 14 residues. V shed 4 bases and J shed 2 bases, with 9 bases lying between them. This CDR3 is CASSYDGTYNEQFF. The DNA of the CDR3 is TGTGCCAGCAGCTACGACGGAACCTACAATGAGCAGTTCTTC.

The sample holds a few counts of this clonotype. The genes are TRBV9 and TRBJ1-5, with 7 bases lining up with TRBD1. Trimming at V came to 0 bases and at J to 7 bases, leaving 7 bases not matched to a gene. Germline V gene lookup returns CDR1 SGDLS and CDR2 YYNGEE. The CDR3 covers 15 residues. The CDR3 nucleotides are TGTGCCAGCAGCGTAGAGGGGGCGCTGGGGCAGCCCCAGCATTTT. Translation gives CASSVEGALGQPQHF.

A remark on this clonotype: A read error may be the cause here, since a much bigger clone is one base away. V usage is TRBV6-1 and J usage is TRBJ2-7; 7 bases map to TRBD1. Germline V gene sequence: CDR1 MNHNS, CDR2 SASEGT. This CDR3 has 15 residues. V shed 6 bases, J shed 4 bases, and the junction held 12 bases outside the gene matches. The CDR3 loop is CASSPRMTGRYEQYF. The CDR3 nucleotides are TGTGCCAGCAGCCCTCGAATGACAGGGCGTTACGAGCAGTACTTC.

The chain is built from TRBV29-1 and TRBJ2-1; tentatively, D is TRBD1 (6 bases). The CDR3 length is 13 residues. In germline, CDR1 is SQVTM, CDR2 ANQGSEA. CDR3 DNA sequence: TGCAACTGCCGGGACAACGCGTTCGATGAGCAGTTCTTC. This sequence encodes CNCRDNAFDEQFF.

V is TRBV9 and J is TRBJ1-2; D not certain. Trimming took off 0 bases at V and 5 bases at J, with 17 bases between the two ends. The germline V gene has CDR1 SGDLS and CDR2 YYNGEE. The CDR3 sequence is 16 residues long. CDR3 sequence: CASSVEPRSDYYGYTF. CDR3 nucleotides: TGTGCCAGCAGCGTAGAGCCCCGTTCCGACTATTATGGCTACACCTTC.

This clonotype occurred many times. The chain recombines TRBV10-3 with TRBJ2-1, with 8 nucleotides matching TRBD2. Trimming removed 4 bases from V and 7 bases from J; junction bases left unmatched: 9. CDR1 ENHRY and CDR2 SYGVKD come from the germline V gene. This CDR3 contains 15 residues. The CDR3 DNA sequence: TGTGCCATCAGTGCTTTAGCGGGATTCCCAAATGAGCAGTTCTTC. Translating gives CAISALAGFPNEQFF.

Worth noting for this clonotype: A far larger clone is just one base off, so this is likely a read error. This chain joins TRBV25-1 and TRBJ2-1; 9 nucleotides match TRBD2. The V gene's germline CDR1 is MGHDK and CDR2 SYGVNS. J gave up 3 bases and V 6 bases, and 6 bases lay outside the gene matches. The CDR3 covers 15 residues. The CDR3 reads CASSLSGSYYNEQFF. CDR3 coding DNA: TGTGCCAGCAGCCTTAGCGGGAGCTACTACAATGAGCAGTTCTTC.